This T cell receptor (beta chain) was profiled in a study of T cell changes during pregnancy in multiple sclerosis. The table came from immunoSEQ multiplex PCR; TCRdb's copy has only in-frame clones and leaves some out. The sample lists 95,000 to 150,000 clones; about 94% were seen once. There are 16 residues in the CDR3. V was clipped by 6 bases and J by 0 bases, with 14 bases between them. Germline lookup yields CDR1 MDHEN and CDR2 SYDVKM. The clonotype comes from a female donor with multiple sclerosis, enrolled in a pregnancy study. The sample in question was peripheral blood, obtained before pregnancy. The chain combines TRBV28 with TRBJ1-4; a weak D match, TRBD1 (6 bases). CDR3 sequence: CASSRQVSATNEKLFF. The CDR3 nucleotides read TGTGCCAGCAGCCGACAGGTTTCTGCAACTAATGAAAAACTGTTTTTT. Supplemented by reference TRBV28 and TRBJ1-4, the full variable domain reads DVKVTQSSRYLVKRTGEKVFLECVQDMDHENMFWYRQDPGLGLRLIYFSYDVKMKEKGDIPEGYSVSREKKERFSLILESASTNQTSMYLCASSRQVSATNEKLFFGSGTQLSVL.